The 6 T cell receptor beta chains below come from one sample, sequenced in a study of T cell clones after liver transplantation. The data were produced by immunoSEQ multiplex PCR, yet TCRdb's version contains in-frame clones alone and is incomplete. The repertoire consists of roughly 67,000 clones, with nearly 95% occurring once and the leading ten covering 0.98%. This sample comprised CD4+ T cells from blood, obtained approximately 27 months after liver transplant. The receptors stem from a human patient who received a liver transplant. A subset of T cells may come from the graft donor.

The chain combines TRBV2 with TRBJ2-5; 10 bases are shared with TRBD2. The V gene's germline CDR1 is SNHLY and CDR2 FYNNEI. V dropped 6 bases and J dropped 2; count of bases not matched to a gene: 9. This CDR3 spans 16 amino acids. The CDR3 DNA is TGTGCCAGCAGAAGTAGACTAGCGGGTTCACAAGAGACCCAGTACTTC. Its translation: CASRSRLAGSQETQYF. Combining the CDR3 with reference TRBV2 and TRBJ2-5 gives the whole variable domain EPEVTQTPSHQVTQMGQEVILRCVPISNHLYFYWYRQILGQKVEFLVSFYNNEISEKSEIFDDQFSVERPDGSNFTLKIRSTKLEDSAMYFCASRSRLAGSQETQYFGPGTRLLVL.

DNA for the CDR3: TGTGCCAGTAATAGCGGGGATGGCTACAATGAGCAGTTCTTC. Protein: CASNSGDGYNEQFF. V is TRBV19 and J is TRBJ2-1; 8 bases map to TRBD2. CDR1 and CDR2 (germline): LNHDA, SQIVND (reference sequence). V trimming: 7 bases; J trimming: 3 bases; junction bases outside the gene matches: 5. The CDR3 contains 14 residues. Together with reference TRBV19 and TRBJ2-1, the CDR3 gives the full variable domain: DGGITQSPKYLFRKEGQNVTLSCEQNLNHDAMYWYRQDPGQGLRLIYYSQIVNDFQKGDIAEGYSVSREKKESFPLTVTSAQKNPTAFYLCASNSGDGYNEQFFGPGTRLTVL.

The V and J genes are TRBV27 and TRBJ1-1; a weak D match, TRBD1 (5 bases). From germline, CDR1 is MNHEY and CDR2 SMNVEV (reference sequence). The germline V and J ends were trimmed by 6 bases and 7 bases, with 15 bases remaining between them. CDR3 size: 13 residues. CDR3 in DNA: TGTGCCAGCAGCGCTGACAGATTTGGTGAAGCTTTCTTT. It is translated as CASSADRFGEAFF.

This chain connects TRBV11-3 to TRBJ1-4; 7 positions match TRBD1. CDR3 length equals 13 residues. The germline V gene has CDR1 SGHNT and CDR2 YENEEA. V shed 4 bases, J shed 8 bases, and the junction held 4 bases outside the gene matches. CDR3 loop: CASSSQGSEKLFF. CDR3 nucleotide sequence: TGTGCCAGCAGCTCACAGGGGTCAGAAAAACTGTTTTTT. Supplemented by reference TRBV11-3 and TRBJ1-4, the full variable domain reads EAGVVQSPRYKIIEKKQPVAFWCNPISGHNTLYWYLQNLGQGPELLIRYENEEAVDDSQLPKDRFSAERLKGVDSTLKIQPAELGDSAVYLCASSSQGSEKLFFGSGTQLSVL.

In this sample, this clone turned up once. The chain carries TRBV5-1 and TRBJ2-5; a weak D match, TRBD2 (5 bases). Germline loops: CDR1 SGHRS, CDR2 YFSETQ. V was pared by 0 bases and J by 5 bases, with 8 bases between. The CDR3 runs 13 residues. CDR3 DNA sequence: TGCGCCAGCAGCTTGGGGACGGGGGAGACCCAGTACTTC. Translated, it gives CASSLGTGETQYF.

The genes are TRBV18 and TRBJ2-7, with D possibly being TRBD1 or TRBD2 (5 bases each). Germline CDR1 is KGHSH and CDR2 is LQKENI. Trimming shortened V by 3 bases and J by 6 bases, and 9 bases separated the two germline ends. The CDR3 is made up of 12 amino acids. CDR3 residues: CASSPGGGEQYF. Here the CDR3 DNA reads TGTGCCAGCTCACCCGGTGGGGGCGAGCAGTACTTC.